The rows below give T cell receptor beta chains drawn from one sample of a study of blood T cell repertoires in COVID-19. TCRdb's table, derived via immunoSEQ multiplex PCR, lists solely in-frame clones and lacks some. This sample carries 200,000 or so clones, around four fifths of them seen once, and the ten largest clones take 4.8%. Input material: PBMCs or T cells enriched from blood (not recorded which). The receptor set was obtained from a woman aged 50 to 60 who had been exposed to COVID-19. Both conserved end residues are part of each CDR3. Each record gives: D gene, clone size, J gene, V gene, CDR3 protein, CDR3 DNA. D genes are given only for firm matches. Only some rows state a clone size, as once, few, many or a class for expanded clones.

D gene: .
clone size: .
J gene: TRBJ1-1
V gene: TRBV7-3
CDR3 protein: CASSFPGGEAFF
CDR3 DNA: TGTGCCAGCAGCTTCCCCGGGGGTGAAGCTTTCTTT

D gene: .
clone size: .
J gene: TRBJ1-2
V gene: TRBV27
CDR3 protein: CASSFRGAGGYTF
CDR3 DNA: TGTGCCAGCAGTTTCCGGGGGGCGGGAGGCTACACCTTC

D gene: .
clone size: .
J gene: TRBJ2-7
V gene: TRBV4-1
CDR3 protein: CASSQAFGGLYEQYF
CDR3 DNA: TGCGCCAGCAGCCAAGCGTTCGGCGGGCTCTACGAGCAGTACTTC

D gene: TRBD1
clone size: .
J gene: TRBJ2-4
V gene: TRBV2
CDR3 protein: CASSGQGNNIQYF
CDR3 DNA: TGTGCCAGCAGTGGACAGGGTAACAACATTCAGTACTTC

D gene: .
clone size: .
J gene: TRBJ2-1
V gene: TRBV3-1/TRBV3-2
CDR3 protein: CASSLSTRGYNEQFF
CDR3 DNA: TGTGCCAGCAGCCTTTCAACCCGGGGCTACAATGAGCAGTTCTTC

D gene: .
clone size: .
J gene: TRBJ2-1
V gene: TRBV24-1
CDR3 protein: CATSDSKRGGVNEQFF
CDR3 DNA: TGTGCCACCAGTGATTCCAAAAGGGGCGGCGTGAATGAGCAGTTCTTC

D gene: .
clone size: .
J gene: TRBJ2-1
V gene: TRBV18
CDR3 protein: CASSDQGGINEQFF
CDR3 DNA: TGTGCCAGCTCCGACCAGGGGGGTATCAATGAGCAGTTCTTC

D gene: TRBD1
clone size: .
J gene: TRBJ1-2
V gene: TRBV6-5
CDR3 protein: CASSYLKTGNGYTF
CDR3 DNA: TGTGCCAGCAGTTACCTAAAGACAGGGAATGGCTACACCTTC

D gene: .
clone size: .
J gene: TRBJ1-2
V gene: TRBV28
CDR3 protein: CASSFGGGYGYTF
CDR3 DNA: TGTGCCAGCAGTTTCGGGGGAGGATATGGCTACACCTTC

D gene: .
clone size: .
J gene: TRBJ1-3
V gene: TRBV6-2/TRBV6-3
CDR3 protein: CASSPYRLHSGNTIYF
CDR3 DNA: TGTGCCAGCAGTCCGTACAGGCTCCACTCTGGAAACACCATATATTTT

D gene: TRBD1
clone size: .
J gene: TRBJ1-6
V gene: TRBV4-3
CDR3 protein: CASSQVVPTTGVHSPLHF
CDR3 DNA: TGCGCCAGCAGCCAAGTGGTCCCGACGACAGGGGTACATTCACCCCTCCACTTT

D gene: .
clone size: .
J gene: TRBJ2-7
V gene: TRBV19
CDR3 protein: CASSFSGGRGEQYF
CDR3 DNA: TGTGCCAGTAGTTTCTCAGGGGGGCGCGGCGAGCAGTACTTC

D gene: .
clone size: .
J gene: TRBJ1-3
V gene: TRBV2
CDR3 protein: CASSVERSGNTIYF
CDR3 DNA: TGTGCCAGCAGTGTGGAGCGCTCTGGAAACACCATATATTTT

D gene: TRBD2
clone size: .
J gene: TRBJ2-7
V gene: TRBV6-5
CDR3 protein: CASSYPGRAHEQYF
CDR3 DNA: TGTGCCAGCAGTTACCCGGGGAGGGCCCACGAGCAGTACTTC

D gene: .
clone size: few
J gene: TRBJ1-4
V gene: TRBV11-2
CDR3 protein: CASSSTRNVGEKLFF
CDR3 DNA: TGTGCCAGCAGCTCGACGCGGAACGTTGGGGAAAAACTGTTTTTT

D gene: TRBD2
clone size: .
J gene: TRBJ2-2
V gene: TRBV5-1
CDR3 protein: CASSLSAGGPPANTGELFF
CDR3 DNA: TGCGCCAGCAGCCTCTCAGCGGGGGGGCCACCAGCGAACACCGGGGAGCTGTTTTTT

D gene: .
clone size: .
J gene: TRBJ2-1
V gene: TRBV6-2/TRBV6-3
CDR3 protein: CASSPTTLVYNEQFF
CDR3 DNA: TGTGCCAGCAGCCCAACTACCCTGGTCTACAATGAGCAGTTCTTC

D gene: .
clone size: .
J gene: TRBJ1-1
V gene: TRBV7-2
CDR3 protein: CASSLRMGHEAFF
CDR3 DNA: TGTGCCAGCAGCTTACGTATGGGGCATGAAGCTTTCTTT

D gene: .
clone size: .
J gene: TRBJ2-6
V gene: TRBV6-6
CDR3 protein: CASSPTPPGNSGANVLTF
CDR3 DNA: TGTGCCAGCAGTCCTACTCCCCCCGGGAACTCTGGGGCCAACGTCCTGACTTTC

D gene: .
clone size: .
J gene: TRBJ1-5
V gene: TRBV2
CDR3 protein: CASRGVRQDQPQHF
CDR3 DNA: TGTGCCAGCAGGGGGGTCAGACAGGATCAGCCCCAGCATTTT

D gene: .
clone size: .
J gene: TRBJ2-5
V gene: TRBV19
CDR3 protein: CASTQGAGAGGETQYF
CDR3 DNA: TGTGCCAGTACCCAAGGGGCGGGGGCCGGAGGCGAGACCCAGTACTTC

D gene: TRBD1
clone size: .
J gene: TRBJ2-7
V gene: TRBV7-8
CDR3 protein: CASSFTGTGVYEQYF
CDR3 DNA: TGTGCCAGCAGCTTTACCGGGACAGGGGTCTACGAGCAGTACTTC

D gene: .
clone size: .
J gene: TRBJ1-6
V gene: TRBV19
CDR3 protein: CASSTTWGGNSPLHF
CDR3 DNA: TGTGCCAGTAGTACAACCTGGGGGGGAAATTCACCCCTCCACTTT

D gene: .
clone size: .
J gene: TRBJ1-1
V gene: TRBV7-9
CDR3 protein: CASSLSDKTEAFF
CDR3 DNA: TGTGCCAGCAGCTTATCGGACAAAACTGAAGCTTTCTTT

D gene: TRBD1
clone size: .
J gene: TRBJ1-1
V gene: TRBV19
CDR3 protein: CASSQGTEAFF
CDR3 DNA: TGTGCCAGCTCACAGGGGACTGAAGCTTTCTTT

D gene: TRBD2
clone size: .
J gene: TRBJ2-5
V gene: TRBV7-7
CDR3 protein: CASTPGLASRGQETQYF
CDR3 DNA: TGTGCCAGCACCCCCGGACTAGCGAGTAGGGGACAAGAGACCCAGTACTTC

D gene: TRBD1
clone size: .
J gene: TRBJ1-6
V gene: TRBV30
CDR3 protein: CAWSLTQGANSPLHF
CDR3 DNA: TGTGCCTGGAGTCTAACCCAGGGGGCTAATTCACCCCTCCACTTT

D gene: .
clone size: .
J gene: TRBJ1-5
V gene: TRBV5-6
CDR3 protein: CASSLASGRLTNQPQHF
CDR3 DNA: TGTGCCAGCAGCTTGGCATCCGGGAGACTCACCAATCAGCCCCAGCATTTT

D gene: .
clone size: .
J gene: TRBJ1-1
V gene: TRBV18
CDR3 protein: CASSPRGGQGTEAFF
CDR3 DNA: TGTGCCAGCTCACCACGGGGGGGTCAGGGCACTGAAGCTTTCTTT

D gene: .
clone size: .
J gene: TRBJ1-2
V gene: TRBV20-1
CDR3 protein: CSASGRAGASLANYGYTF
CDR3 DNA: TGCAGTGCTAGTGGGAGGGCGGGGGCGAGTTTAGCTAACTATGGCTACACCTTC

D gene: TRBD1
clone size: .
J gene: TRBJ2-3
V gene: TRBV7-2
CDR3 protein: CASSLRGGWGTDTQYF
CDR3 DNA: TGTGCCAGCAGCCTAAGAGGGGGCTGGGGCACAGATACGCAGTATTTT

D gene: .
clone size: .
J gene: TRBJ1-1
V gene: TRBV30
CDR3 protein: CAWGAMNTEAFF
CDR3 DNA: TGTGCCTGGGGGGCTATGAACACTGAAGCTTTCTTT

D gene: .
clone size: .
J gene: TRBJ2-3
V gene: TRBV7-6
CDR3 protein: CASSQGYSSTDTQYF
CDR3 DNA: TGTGCCAGCAGCCAGGGCTACTCTAGCACAGATACGCAGTATTTT